The 21 T cell receptor beta chains reported below all come from one sample, sequenced in a study of Ad26.COV2.S vaccination and SARS-CoV-2 variants. Sample treatment: roughly 20 received Ad26.COV2.S at low or high dose, single or two shots; five or six received placebo; per-sample allocation not given. It was on day 63 after the first vaccine or placebo injection that samples were taken. Sequencing used immunoSEQ multiplex PCR; TCRdb keeps in-frame clones, though not all of them. The table lists roughly 400,000 clones, about 90% of them singletons. The specimen comprised peripheral blood, sampled in a trial of Ad26.COV2.S vaccine versus placebo. Receptors originate from a person between 18 and 65 years old who received the Ad26.COV2.S COVID-19 vaccine or a placebo.

This sequence joins TRBV5-1 and TRBJ1-2, with unresolved D. Germline CDR1 reads SGHRS; CDR2 reads YFSETQ. The length of the CDR3 is 16 residues. Trimming removed 2 bases at V and 3 bases at J, with 17 bases between. CDR3: CASSFGGTLVDYGYTF. CDR3 DNA sequence: TGCGCCAGCAGCTTCGGCGGAACCCTAGTTGACTATGGCTACACCTTC.

The genes are TRBV4-2 and TRBJ2-2, with 8 bases lining up with TRBD2. CDR1 is LGHNA and CDR2 is YNFKEQ in the germline V gene. Trimming cost V 2 bases and J 4 bases; bases outside gene matches: 6. The length of the CDR3 is 16 residues. Here the CDR3 reads CASSQLSGSSTGELFF. In DNA form, the CDR3 reads TGTGCCAGCAGCCAATTAAGCGGGAGTAGCACCGGGGAGCTGTTTTTT.

With regard to this clone: In the same sample, other DNA sequences code for this CDR3. The chain has TRBV18 and TRBJ2-7, with D hard to call. This CDR3 is built from 12 residues. V lost 3 bases, J lost 0 bases, and 3 bases lay in between. Germline V gene sequence: CDR1 KGHSH, CDR2 LQKENI. CDR3 protein: CASSPSSYEQYF. Written as DNA, the CDR3 is TGTGCCAGCTCACCCAGCTCCTACGAGCAGTACTTC.

This chain connects TRBV7-9 to TRBJ2-7, with a possible D match to TRBD1 (6 bases). Trimming cost V 5 bases and J 0 bases, with 11 bases left between them. The CDR3 totals 14 residues. Germline values: CDR1 SEHNR, CDR2 FQNEAQ (reference sequence). CDR3 region: CASSTTGTSYEQYF. CDR3 nucleotide sequence: TGTGCCAGCAGCACTACAGGGACCTCCTACGAGCAGTACTTC.

V gene TRBV3-1 (or the pseudogene TRBV3-2) combines with J gene TRBJ2-3; possibly TRBD1 or TRBD2 for D (7 bases each). Trimming removed 3 bases from V and 0 bases from J, with 13 bases in between. CDR3 length equals 16 residues. Germline values: CDR1 LGHDT, CDR2 YNNKEL (reference sequence). The CDR3 loop is CASSHTRGGSTDTQYF. The CDR3 DNA sequence: TGTGCCAGCAGCCATACCAGGGGGGGTAGCACAGATACGCAGTATTTT.

This chain joins TRBV28 and TRBJ2-7; D may be TRBD1 or TRBD2 (5 bases each). Germline CDR1 and CDR2: MDHEN and SYDVKM. The ends were cut back, 2 bases at V and 7 bases at J, with 9 bases in the middle. The CDR3 has 12 amino acids. The CDR3 DNA sequence: TGTGCCAGCAGTTTAATGGGGGAAGAGCAGTACTTC. This encodes CASSLMGEEQYF.

The chain couples TRBV6-4 to TRBJ2-1; no firm D call. With 2 bases removed from V and 9 bases from J, the gap between germline ends came to 8 bases. The CDR3 extends over 12 amino acids. Germline loops: CDR1 MRHNA, CDR2 SNTAGT. CDR3: CASSDPLGEQFF. The CDR3 DNA reads as TGTGCCAGCAGTGACCCCTTAGGTGAGCAGTTCTTC.

The chain is built from TRBV27 and TRBJ2-1, with D unresolved. The germline CDR1 and CDR2 sequences are MNHEY and SMNVEV (reference sequence). V was trimmed by 7 bases and J by 3 bases, leaving 7 bases between them. CDR3 size: 12 residues. The CDR3 here is CASTADYNEQFF. The CDR3 DNA is TGTGCCAGCACGGCAGACTACAATGAGCAGTTCTTC.

This chain connects TRBV12-3 or TRBV12-4 to TRBJ2-7, with unresolved D. The V and J ends lost 4 bases and 1 base respectively, with 8 bases between them. This CDR3 has 13 residues. The CDR3 region has the DNA TGTGCCAGCAGTTCCGCTCCGTCCTACGAGCAGTACTTC. This encodes CASSSAPSYEQYF.

CDR3 protein: CASGTGSFNEQFF. The DNA of the CDR3 is TGTGCCAGCGGGACAGGGTCGTTCAATGAGCAGTTCTTC. This chain uses TRBV27 with TRBJ2-1; TRBD1 matches 9 bases. CDR1 and CDR2 from the germline V gene are MNHEY and SMNVEV (reference sequence). The V and J ends lost 8 bases and 6 bases, in that order; junction bases with no gene match: 5. This CDR3 spans 13 amino acids.

V and J are TRBV25-1 and TRBJ2-1, with D hard to call. The CDR3 is 13 amino acids. CDR1 and CDR2 (germline): MGHDK, SYGVNS. V gave up 7 bases and J gave up 10 bases, with 17 bases separating them. CDR3 DNA sequence: TGTGCCAGCACCCGCTCCACCCGTTTAGAGCAGTTCTTC. This translates into CASTRSTRLEQFF. Looking up the rest from reference TRBV25-1 and TRBJ2-1 gives the full variable domain: EADIYQTPRYLVIGTGKKITLECSQTMGHDKMYWYQQDPGMELHLIHYSYGVNSTEKGDLSSESTVSRIRTEHFPLTLESARPSHTSQYLCASTRSTRLEQFFGPGTRLTVL.

This clone appeared a few times. The chain employs TRBV6-1 and TRBJ1-5, with 7 bases identical to TRBD1. The CDR3 length is 16 residues. J lost 0 bases, V lost 4 bases, and 6 bases had no gene match. Germline V gene sequence: CDR1 MNHNS, CDR2 SASEGT. The CDR3 spells CASSGITGVSNQPQHF. CDR3 DNA: TGTGCCAGCAGTGGGATAACAGGGGTTAGCAATCAGCCCCAGCATTTT.

The chain couples TRBV7-2 to TRBJ2-5, with 9 bases matching TRBD2. This CDR3 comprises 18 residues. The germline gives CDR1 SGHTA, CDR2 FQGNSA. The trim removed 5 bases at V and 5 bases at J, leaving 18 bases unmatched. The CDR3 region is CASSQTPGWREGLETQYF. The CDR3 nucleotides read TGTGCCAGCAGCCAGACCCCTGGATGGCGGGAGGGTCTTGAGACCCAGTACTTC.

The sample holds a few counts of this clone. The chain uses TRBV2 and TRBJ1-2; 7 nucleotides align to TRBD1. Germline V gene lookup returns CDR1 SNHLY and CDR2 FYNNEI. This CDR3 has 12 amino acids. After removal of 6 bases from V and 8 bases from J, the junction contained 6 bases not matched to a gene. The DNA of the CDR3 is TGTGCCAGCAGGGGGGACAGTCCGGGCTACACCTTC. Translated: CASRGDSPGYTF.

This chain connects TRBV2 to TRBJ2-5; no clear D. Between the trimmed V and J ends, which lost 8 bases and 5 bases, there was a span of 12 bases. The CDR3 contains 12 residues. Germline V gene data show CDR1 as SNHLY and CDR2 as FYNNEI. CDR3 in DNA: TGTGCCAGCCAAGAAGGCCTGGAGACCCAGTACTTC. Amino acids: CASQEGLETQYF.

The chain couples TRBV5-6 to TRBJ2-7; no reliable D call. The V end was cut by 4 bases, the J end by 3 bases, with 17 bases between. Germline lookup yields CDR1 SGHDT and CDR2 YYEEEE. This CDR3 spans 15 amino acids. CDR3 amino acids: CASSPDTGNLYEQYF. The CDR3 coding sequence is TGTGCCAGCAGCCCGGATACGGGTAACCTCTACGAGCAGTACTTC.

This clone was detected many times. The rearrangement links TRBV6-2 or TRBV6-3 to TRBJ2-1; TRBD1 might be the D (6 bases). Trimming stripped 4 bases from V and 0 bases from J, with 7 bases between. There are 14 residues in the CDR3. CDR1 is MNHEY and CDR2 is SVGEGT in the germline V gene. The CDR3 DNA is TGTGCCAGCAGTTGGGACAACTCCTACAATGAGCAGTTCTTC. Protein: CASSWDNSYNEQFF.

The CDR3 reads CASSTGTENTGELFF. In DNA, the CDR3 is TGTGCCAGTAGTACCGGGACTGAAAACACCGGGGAGCTGTTTTTT. This sequence joins TRBV19 and TRBJ2-2; D perhaps matches TRBD2 (6 bases). The ends were cut back, 4 bases at V and 2 bases at J, with 11 bases in the middle. CDR3 length: 15 amino acids. Germline lookup yields CDR1 LNHDA and CDR2 SQIVND (reference sequence).

The chain has TRBV2 and TRBJ1-5; 10 bases fit TRBD1. CDR3 size: 19 residues. Looked up from germline, CDR1 is SNHLY and CDR2 is FYNNEI. The trim removed 2 bases at V and 0 bases at J, leaving 10 bases unmatched. This CDR3 is CASSEFLGTGVHSNQPQHF. As DNA, the CDR3 is TGTGCCAGCAGTGAATTTTTAGGGACAGGGGTTCATAGCAATCAGCCCCAGCATTTT. Drawing the rest from reference TRBV2 and TRBJ1-5, the complete variable domain is EPEVTQTPSHQVTQMGQEVILRCVPISNHLYFYWYRQILGQKVEFLVSFYNNEISEKSEIFDDQFSVERPDGSNFTLKIRSTKLEDSAMYFCASSEFLGTGVHSNQPQHFGDGTRLSIL.

The chain uses TRBV14 and TRBJ2-7; 7 nucleotides align to TRBD2. Per the germline V gene, CDR1 is SGHDN and CDR2 is FVKESK. J gave up 3 bases and V 1 base, and 9 bases lay outside the gene matches. This CDR3 comprises 16 residues. The CDR3 DNA is TGTGCCAGCAGCCAAGTCGCGGGAGCCATTCTCTACGAGCAGTACTTC. Its translation is CASSQVAGAILYEQYF.

This chain joins TRBV27 and TRBJ1-2; D uncertain. The CDR3 contains 12 residues. Trimming removed 5 bases at V and 5 bases at J, with 9 bases between. Germline V gene data show CDR1 as MNHEY and CDR2 as SMNVEV (reference sequence). The CDR3 nucleotides are TGTGCCAGCAGTCCCGCGGGATATGGCTACACCTTC. Its protein product is CASSPAGYGYTF.